Listed here are 30 T cell receptor beta chains from one sample, sequenced in a study of T cell responses to AZD1222 COVID-19 vaccine. Produced via immunoSEQ multiplex PCR; TCRdb's table is partial and in-frame only. The sample has over 110,000 clones, 85% to 90% seen once. This specimen consisted of peripheral blood, obtained 28 days after the second AZD1222 dose. All receptors derive from an adult who received the AZD1222 COVID-19 vaccine.

The count of this clone is one. The DNA of the CDR3 is TGTGCCAGCAGTTACAGGGACGTTGGTACCGGGGAGCTGTTTTTT. Protein: CASSYRDVGTGELFF. V gene TRBV6-5 combines with J gene TRBJ2-2, with D perhaps being TRBD1 or TRBD2 (5 bases each). The CDR3 consists of 15 residues. Germline loops: CDR1 MNHEY, CDR2 SVGAGI. V was clipped by 2 bases and J by 5 bases, with 12 bases between them.

In regard to this clone: One end of the junction does not line up with germline, which may come from a read error. The chain is built from TRBV28 and TRBJ1-5, with TRBD1 matching over 9 bases. The V gene's germline CDR1 is MDHEN and CDR2 SYDVKM. CDR3 size: 18 residues. Here the CDR3 reads CASSPTTGGLYSSQPQHF. The CDR3 DNA reads TGTGCCAGCAGTCCGACGACAGGGGGGTTGTATAGCAGTCAGCCCCAGCATTTT.

The J gene is TRBJ1-5, the V gene TRBV4-1; no clear D gene. Germline V gene data show CDR1 as MGHRA and CDR2 as YSYEKL. V was clipped by 5 bases and J by 0 bases, with 8 bases between them. The CDR3 extends over 14 amino acids. The CDR3 reads CASSYGHSNQPQHF. For the CDR3, the DNA is TGCGCCAGCAGCTACGGGCATAGCAATCAGCCCCAGCATTTT.

This clone has a single count. The chain uses TRBV24-1 and TRBJ2-2, with 11 positions matching TRBD2. This CDR3 has 17 residues. J lost 6 bases, V lost 4 bases, and 9 bases had no gene match. CDR1 KGHDR and CDR2 SFDVKD come from the germline V gene. The chain's CDR3 is CATSDQGGLAVAGELFF. In DNA form, the CDR3 reads TGTGCCACCAGTGACCAGGGGGGACTAGCGGTGGCCGGGGAGCTGTTTTTT.

The chain carries TRBV28 and TRBJ1-1, with 8 positions matching TRBD1. The germline V gene encodes CDR1 MDHEN and CDR2 SYDVKM. Trimming took 6 bases from V and 3 from J; bases not matched to a gene: 9. The CDR3 totals 15 residues. CDR3 coding DNA: TGTGCCAGCAGCTTCTCGACAGGGGAGTACACTGAAGCTTTCTTT. It yields the protein CASSFSTGEYTEAFF. Filled out from reference TRBV28 and TRBJ1-1, the complete variable domain reads DVKVTQSSRYLVKRTGEKVFLECVQDMDHENMFWYRQDPGLGLRLIYFSYDVKMKEKGDIPEGYSVSREKKERFSLILESASTNQTSMYLCASSFSTGEYTEAFFGQGTRLTVV.

This sequence joins TRBV24-1 and TRBJ2-5, with 8 bases lining up with TRBD1. The J segment lost 4 bases and the V segment lost 3 bases, leaving 3 bases of the junction unmatched. This CDR3 contains 14 residues. Germline-derived CDR1 and CDR2 are KGHDR and SFDVKD. DNA for the CDR3: TGTGCCACCAGTGATCCTGGACAGGGAGAGACCCAGTACTTC. The encoded protein is CATSDPGQGETQYF.

This chain joins TRBV5-5 and TRBJ2-1; the D is unclear. This CDR3 spans 13 amino acids. V lost 6 bases and J 9 bases, leaving 16 bases between the germline ends. Germline values: CDR1 SGHKS, CDR2 YYEKEE (reference sequence). The CDR3 loop is CASTILGTFEQFF. CDR3 nucleotides: TGTGCCAGCACCATCCTGGGTACGTTTGAGCAGTTCTTC.

In this sample, this clone turned up once. The V call is TRBV3-1 (or the pseudogene TRBV3-2), the J call TRBJ1-2, with D perhaps TRBD1 (5 bases). The CDR3 runs 14 residues. The V gene lost 1 base and the J gene lost 4 bases, with 10 bases spanning the gap. The V gene's germline CDR1 is LGHDT and CDR2 YNNKEL (reference sequence). In DNA, the CDR3 is TGTGCCAGCAGCCAAGTTGGGGGGAGCTATGGCTACACCTTC. It translates to CASSQVGGSYGYTF.

The rearrangement uses TRBV19 and TRBJ2-7; 11 nucleotides line up with TRBD1. V gave up 8 bases and J gave up 3 bases; unmatched junction bases: 15. Germline V gene data show CDR1 as LNHDA and CDR2 as SQIVND (reference sequence). The CDR3 length is 17 residues. CDR3 residues: CASGYPTPGQGVYEQYF. DNA of the CDR3: TGTGCCAGTGGATACCCTACCCCGGGACAGGGGGTCTACGAGCAGTACTTC.

This chain's CDR3 is CASSRLRTGSEAFF. CDR3 nucleotides: TGTGCCAGCAGCCGCCTACGGACAGGGTCAGAAGCTTTCTTT. The chain links TRBV7-2 to TRBJ1-1; 8 bases align to TRBD1. The J segment lost 8 bases and the V segment lost 5 bases, leaving 10 bases of the junction unmatched. Germline lookup yields CDR1 SGHTA and CDR2 FQGNSA. The CDR3 has 14 residues.

The genes are TRBV10-3 and TRBJ2-2; D possibly corresponds to TRBD2 (5 bases). The germline gives CDR1 ENHRY, CDR2 SYGVKD. This CDR3 contains 15 residues. Trimming shortened V by 10 bases and J by 4 bases, and 19 bases separated the two germline ends. Written as DNA, the CDR3 is TGTGCCACATACTCCGGGGAGTTAAGCACCGGGGAGCTGTTTTTT. This sequence encodes CATYSGELSTGELFF.

The chain couples TRBV28 to TRBJ2-7, with D uncertain. This CDR3 region has 13 residues. Germline V lookup: CDR1 MDHEN, CDR2 SYDVKM. Trimming took 7 bases from V and 2 from J, leaving 12 bases between them. CDR3 bases: TGTGCCAGCACCCGCGGCCTAGCCTACGAGCAGTACTTC. As protein: CASTRGLAYEQYF.

This clone was counted once. The rearrangement links TRBV5-1 to TRBJ1-1; TRBD1 matches at 9 bases. Germline CDR1 reads SGHRS; CDR2 reads YFSETQ. The CDR3 covers 16 residues. V was clipped by 1 base and J by 3 bases; unmatched bases: 7. CDR3 nucleotides: TGCGCCAGCAGCTTGACAGGGGGCGCGTTGCACACTGAAGCTTTCTTT. Translation gives CASSLTGGALHTEAFF.

This rearrangement joins TRBV4-3 to TRBJ2-5; 13 bases match TRBD2. J was trimmed by 4 bases and V by 3 bases; bases with no gene match: 2. Germline V CDR1 and CDR2: LGHNA, YSLEER. CDR3 length: 15 residues. The CDR3 spells CASSQGLAGRETQYF. For the CDR3, the DNA is TGCGCCAGCAGCCAGGGACTAGCGGGAAGAGAGACCCAGTACTTC.

This chain connects TRBV7-9 to TRBJ2-1, with TRBD1 as a possible D gene (6 bases). This CDR3 contains 16 residues. The V gene's germline CDR1 is SEHNR and CDR2 FQNEAQ (reference sequence). Trimming shortened V by 0 bases and J by 7 bases, and 16 bases separated the two germline ends. The CDR3: CASSLAPGAGMNEQFF. CDR3 nucleotides: TGTGCCAGCAGCTTAGCCCCAGGGGCAGGGATGAATGAGCAGTTCTTC.

In this sample, this clone turned up once. The rearrangement joins TRBV27 to TRBJ2-1; 13 nucleotides align to TRBD2. The germline CDR1 and CDR2 sequences are MNHEY and SMNVEV (reference sequence). CDR3 size: 17 residues. V lost 2 bases to trimming and J lost 3 bases; unmatched junction nucleotides: 4. CDR3 in DNA: TGTGCCAGCAGTTTAGCCCGGACTAGCGGGAGCTACAATGAGCAGTTCTTC. Its protein is CASSLARTSGSYNEQFF.

This chain joins TRBV20-1 and TRBJ1-5, with D hard to call. Trimming shortened V by 3 bases and J by 0 bases, and 9 bases separated the two germline ends. CDR3 length: 14 amino acids. Looked up from germline, CDR1 is DFQATT and CDR2 is SNEGSKA (reference sequence). CDR3 loop: CSASPGNSNQPQHF. DNA for the CDR3: TGCAGTGCTAGTCCCGGAAATAGCAATCAGCCCCAGCATTTT.

This chain connects TRBV28 to TRBJ1-3, with D tentatively TRBD1 (6 bases). The germline V gene encodes CDR1 MDHEN and CDR2 SYDVKM. This CDR3 is built from 16 residues. V lost 7 bases and J 4 bases, leaving 20 bases between the germline ends. CDR3 bases: TGTGCCAGCAATCCCTCGACAGGTGGGAACGGAAACACCATATATTTT. It yields the protein CASNPSTGGNGNTIYF.

V usage is TRBV18 and J usage is TRBJ2-1; 8 bases align to TRBD2. Germline CDR1 reads KGHSH; CDR2 reads LQKENI. There are 14 residues in the CDR3. The V gene end was trimmed by 3 bases and the J gene end by 10 bases; junction bases not matched to a gene: 8. This CDR3 is CASSPTGGLSEQFF. CDR3 DNA sequence: TGTGCCAGCTCACCCACGGGAGGGCTGAGCGAGCAGTTCTTC.

This chain joins TRBV5-4 and TRBJ1-1; TRBD1 matches at 11 bases. In germline, CDR1 is SGHNT, CDR2 YYREEE (reference sequence). V gave up 4 bases and J gave up 7 bases; unmatched junction bases: 12. The CDR3 has 16 residues. This CDR3 is CASSPRTGTGGVEAFF. CDR3 DNA sequence: TGTGCCAGCAGCCCTCGGACCGGGACAGGGGGGGTTGAAGCTTTCTTT.

The chain has TRBV9 and TRBJ2-5; a possible D gene is TRBD2 (5 bases). Trimming shortened V by 0 bases and J by 1 base, and 13 bases separated the two germline ends. Germline CDR1 reads SGDLS; CDR2 reads YYNGEE. This CDR3 region has 16 residues. CDR3 sequence: CASSVALSSSQETQYF. DNA of the CDR3: TGTGCCAGCAGCGTAGCTTTGTCTAGCAGCCAAGAGACCCAGTACTTC.

CDR3 coding DNA: TGTGCCAGCAGCATAGACGGGACTATTGACATTCAGTACTTC. It translates to CASSIDGTIDIQYF. V and J are TRBV9 and TRBJ2-4; 7 nucleotides line up with TRBD2. Trimming took 4 bases from V and 8 from J; bases not matched to a gene: 9. This CDR3 comprises 14 residues. CDR1 and CDR2 (germline): SGDLS, YYNGEE.

This sequence joins TRBV19 and TRBJ2-2; the D gene is possibly TRBD1 (6 bases). The germline V gene encodes CDR1 LNHDA and CDR2 SQIVND (reference sequence). This CDR3 spans 16 amino acids. The V end lost 3 bases, the J end lost 5 bases, and 16 bases lay between the germline ends. CDR3 sequence: CASSILQGPGTGELFF. The CDR3 bases are TGTGCCAGTAGTATCCTACAGGGCCCGGGGACCGGGGAGCTGTTTTTT. Using reference TRBV19 and TRBJ2-2 for the parts outside the CDR3, the full variable domain is DGGITQSPKYLFRKEGQNVTLSCEQNLNHDAMYWYRQDPGQGLRLIYYSQIVNDFQKGDIAEGYSVSREKKESFPLTVTSAQKNPTAFYLCASSILQGPGTGELFFGEGSRLTVL.

This chain links TRBV3-1 (or the pseudogene TRBV3-2) with TRBJ1-6; D not resolved. The germline gives CDR1 LGHDT, CDR2 YNNKEL (reference sequence). The CDR3 loop spans 18 amino acids. V was shortened by 2 bases and J by 5 bases, with 19 bases between the two germline ends. CDR3 residues: CASSQKRAPRSNNSPLHF. In DNA form, the CDR3 reads TGTGCCAGCAGCCAAAAACGGGCCCCTCGGTCGAATAATTCACCCCTCCACTTT.

This chain links TRBV27 with TRBJ2-2, with 12 bases fitting TRBD2. The ends lost 3 bases at V and 4 bases at J; junction bases unmatched: 6. CDR3 length: 17 residues. Germline-derived CDR1 and CDR2 are MNHEY and SMNVEV (reference sequence). The CDR3 here is CASSFRTSGKATGELFF. The CDR3 DNA reads TGTGCCAGCAGTTTTCGGACTAGCGGGAAGGCCACCGGGGAGCTGTTTTTT.

The genes are TRBV6-4 and TRBJ2-3; a possible D gene is TRBD2 (6 bases). The CDR3 runs to 13 residues. Trimming pared 8 bases from V and 6 bases from J, leaving 15 bases between. Germline values: CDR1 MRHNA, CDR2 SNTAGT. For the CDR3, the DNA is TGTGCCAGCGGACGGGACTTACAGGATACGCAGTATTTT. Encoded protein: CASGRDLQDTQYF.

This clone was seen only once. This chain joins TRBV15 and TRBJ1-6; D gene uncertain. V was trimmed by 0 bases and J by 10 bases, leaving 7 bases between them. CDR1 is LNHNV, CDR2 YYDKDF, per germline (reference sequence). This CDR3 region has 13 residues. CDR3: CATSRDRGSPLHF. CDR3 nucleotides: TGTGCCACCAGCAGAGATCGGGGATCACCCCTCCACTTT. The variable domain in full, completed from reference TRBV15 and TRBJ1-6, reads DAMVIQNPRYQVTQFGKPVTLSCSQTLNHNVMYWYQQKSSQAPKLLFHYYDKDFNNEADTPDNFQSRRPNTSFCFLDIRSPGLGDTAMYLCATSRDRGSPLHFGNGTRLTVT.

The V gene is TRBV19, the J gene TRBJ1-2; D is undetermined. V lost 5 bases and J 1 base, leaving 14 bases between the germline ends. Germline V gene sequence: CDR1 LNHDA, CDR2 SQIVND (reference sequence). There are 15 residues in the CDR3. The chain's CDR3 is CASSGAASGNYGYTF. The CDR3 DNA reads as TGTGCCAGTAGTGGTGCAGCGAGTGGTAACTATGGCTACACCTTC. Using reference TRBV19 and TRBJ1-2 for the parts outside the CDR3, the full variable domain is DGGITQSPKYLFRKEGQNVTLSCEQNLNHDAMYWYRQDPGQGLRLIYYSQIVNDFQKGDIAEGYSVSREKKESFPLTVTSAQKNPTAFYLCASSGAASGNYGYTFGSGTRLTVV.

This clone was seen once. The gene calls are TRBV19 and TRBJ1-1, with 7 bases matching TRBD1. Trimming took 4 bases from V and 6 from J; bases not matched to a gene: 8. Per the germline V gene, CDR1 is LNHDA and CDR2 is SQIVND (reference sequence). The CDR3 is made up of 14 amino acids. CDR3: CASSTRQGVSEAFF. DNA for the CDR3: TGTGCCAGTAGTACTCGACAGGGTGTTTCTGAAGCTTTCTTT.

This chain links TRBV7-2 with TRBJ2-3; D is undetermined. Germline CDR1 reads SGHTA; CDR2 reads FQGNSA. V was cut by 5 bases and J by 3 bases, with 6 bases left in between. The CDR3 covers 12 residues. CDR3 DNA: TGTGCCAGCAGCCGCTGGACAGATACGCAGTATTTT. Translation gives CASSRWTDTQYF.